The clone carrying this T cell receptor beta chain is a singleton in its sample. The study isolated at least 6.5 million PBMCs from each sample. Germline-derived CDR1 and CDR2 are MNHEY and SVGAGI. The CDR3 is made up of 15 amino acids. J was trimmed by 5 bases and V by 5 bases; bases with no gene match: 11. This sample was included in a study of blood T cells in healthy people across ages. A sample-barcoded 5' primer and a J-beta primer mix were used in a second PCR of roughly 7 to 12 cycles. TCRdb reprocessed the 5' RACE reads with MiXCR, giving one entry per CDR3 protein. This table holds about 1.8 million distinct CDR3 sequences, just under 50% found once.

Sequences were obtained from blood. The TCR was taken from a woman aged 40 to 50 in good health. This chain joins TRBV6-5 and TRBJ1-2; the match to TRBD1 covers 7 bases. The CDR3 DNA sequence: TGTGCCAGCAGTACCTCCGAGACAGGGATATATGGCTACACCTTC. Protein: CASSTSETGIYGYTF.